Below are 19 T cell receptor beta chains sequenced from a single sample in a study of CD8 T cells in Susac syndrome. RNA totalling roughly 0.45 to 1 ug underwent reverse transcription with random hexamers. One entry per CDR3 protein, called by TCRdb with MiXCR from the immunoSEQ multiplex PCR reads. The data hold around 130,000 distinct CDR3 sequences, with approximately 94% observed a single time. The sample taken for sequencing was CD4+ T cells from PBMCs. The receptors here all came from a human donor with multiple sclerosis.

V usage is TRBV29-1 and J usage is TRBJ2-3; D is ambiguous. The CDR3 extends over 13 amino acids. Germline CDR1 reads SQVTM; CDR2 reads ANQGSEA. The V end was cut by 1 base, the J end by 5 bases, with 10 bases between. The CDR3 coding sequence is TGCAGCGTTGAAGTTTATAGTGGAGATACGCAGTATTTT. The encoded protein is CSVEVYSGDTQYF.

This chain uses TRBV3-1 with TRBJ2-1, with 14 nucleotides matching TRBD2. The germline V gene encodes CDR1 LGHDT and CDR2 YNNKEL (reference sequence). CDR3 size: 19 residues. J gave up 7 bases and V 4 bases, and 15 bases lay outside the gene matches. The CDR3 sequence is CASSLPGLAGAHGLNEQFF. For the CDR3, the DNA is TGTGCCAGCAGCCTTCCGGGACTAGCGGGGGCCCACGGCTTAAATGAGCAGTTCTTC.

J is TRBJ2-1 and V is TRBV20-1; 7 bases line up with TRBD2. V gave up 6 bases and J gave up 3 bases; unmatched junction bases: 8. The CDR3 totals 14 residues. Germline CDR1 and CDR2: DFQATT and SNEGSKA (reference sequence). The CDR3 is CSALRAGLYNEQFF. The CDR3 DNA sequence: TGCAGTGCCCTGAGAGCGGGACTCTACAATGAGCAGTTCTTC.

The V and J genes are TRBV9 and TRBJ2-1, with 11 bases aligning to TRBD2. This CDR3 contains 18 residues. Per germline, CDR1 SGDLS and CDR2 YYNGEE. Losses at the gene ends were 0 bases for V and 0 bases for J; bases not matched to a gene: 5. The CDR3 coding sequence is TGTGCCAGCAGCGTAGTCACTAGCGGGAGTAGCTCCTACAATGAGCAGTTCTTC. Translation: CASSVVTSGSSSYNEQFF.

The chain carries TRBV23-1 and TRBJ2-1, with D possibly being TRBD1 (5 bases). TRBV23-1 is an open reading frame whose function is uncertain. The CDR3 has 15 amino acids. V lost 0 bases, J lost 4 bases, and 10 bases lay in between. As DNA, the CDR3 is TGCGCCAGCAGTCAATCGACAGCCTTATACAATGAGCAGTTCTTC. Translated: CASSQSTALYNEQFF.

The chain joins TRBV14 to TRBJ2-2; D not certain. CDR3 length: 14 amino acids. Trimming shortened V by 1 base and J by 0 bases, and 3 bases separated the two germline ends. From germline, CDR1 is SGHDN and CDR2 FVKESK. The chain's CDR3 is CASSQVANTGELFF. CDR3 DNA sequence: TGTGCCAGCAGCCAAGTTGCGAACACCGGGGAGCTGTTTTTT.

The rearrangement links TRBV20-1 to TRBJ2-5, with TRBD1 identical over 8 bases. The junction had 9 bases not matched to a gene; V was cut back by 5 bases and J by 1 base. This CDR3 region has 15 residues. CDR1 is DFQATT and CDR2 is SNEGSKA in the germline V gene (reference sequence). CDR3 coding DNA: TGCAGTGCTTGGCCTTCGGACAGGGCCCAAGAGACCCAGTACTTC. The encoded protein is CSAWPSDRAQETQYF.

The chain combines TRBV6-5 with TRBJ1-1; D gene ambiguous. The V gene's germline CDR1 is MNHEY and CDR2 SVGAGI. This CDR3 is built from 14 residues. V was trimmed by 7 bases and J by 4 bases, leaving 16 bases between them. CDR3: CASTPEGRGTEAFF. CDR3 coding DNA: TGTGCCAGCACTCCGGAGGGTCGCGGCACTGAAGCTTTCTTT.

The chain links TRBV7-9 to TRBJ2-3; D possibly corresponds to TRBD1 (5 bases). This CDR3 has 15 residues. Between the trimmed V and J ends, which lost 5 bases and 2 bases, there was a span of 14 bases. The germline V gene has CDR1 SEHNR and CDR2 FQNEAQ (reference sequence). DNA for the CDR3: TGTGCCAGCAGCCCCGGCAGGGATCCCACAGATACGCAGTATTTT. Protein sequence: CASSPGRDPTDTQYF. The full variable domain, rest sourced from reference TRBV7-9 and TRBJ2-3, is DTGVSQNPRHKITKRGQNVTFRCDPISEHNRLYWYRQTLGQGPEFLTYFQNEAQLEKSRLLSDRFSAERPKGSFSTLEIQRTEQGDSAMYLCASSPGRDPTDTQYFGPGTRLTVL.

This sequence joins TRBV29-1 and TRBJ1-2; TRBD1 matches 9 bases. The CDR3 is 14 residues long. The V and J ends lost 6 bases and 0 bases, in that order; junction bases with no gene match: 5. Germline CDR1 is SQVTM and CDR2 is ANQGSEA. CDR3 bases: TGCAGCGTGGGGACAGGGCGGACTAACTATGGCTACACCTTC. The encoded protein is CSVGTGRTNYGYTF.

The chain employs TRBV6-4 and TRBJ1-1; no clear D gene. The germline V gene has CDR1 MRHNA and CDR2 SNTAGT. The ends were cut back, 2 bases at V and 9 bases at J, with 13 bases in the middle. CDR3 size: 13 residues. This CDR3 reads CASSDPSGGKAFF. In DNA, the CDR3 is TGTGCCAGCAGTGACCCGTCAGGAGGGAAAGCTTTCTTT.

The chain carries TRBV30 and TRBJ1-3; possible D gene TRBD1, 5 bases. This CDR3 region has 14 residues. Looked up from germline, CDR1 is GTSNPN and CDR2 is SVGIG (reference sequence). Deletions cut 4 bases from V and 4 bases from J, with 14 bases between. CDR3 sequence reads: CAWNPRESGNTIYF. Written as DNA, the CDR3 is TGTGCCTGGAATCCCAGGGAATCGGGAAACACCATATATTTT.

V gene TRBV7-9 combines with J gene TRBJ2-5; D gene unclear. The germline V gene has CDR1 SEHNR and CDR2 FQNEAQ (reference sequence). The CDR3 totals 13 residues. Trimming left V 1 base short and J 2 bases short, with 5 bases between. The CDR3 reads CASSLGPQETQYF. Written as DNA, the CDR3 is TGTGCCAGCAGCTTAGGGCCGCAAGAGACCCAGTACTTC. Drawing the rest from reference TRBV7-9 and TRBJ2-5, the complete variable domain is DTGVSQNPRHKITKRGQNVTFRCDPISEHNRLYWYRQTLGQGPEFLTYFQNEAQLEKSRLLSDRFSAERPKGSFSTLEIQRTEQGDSAMYLCASSLGPQETQYFGPGTRLLVL.

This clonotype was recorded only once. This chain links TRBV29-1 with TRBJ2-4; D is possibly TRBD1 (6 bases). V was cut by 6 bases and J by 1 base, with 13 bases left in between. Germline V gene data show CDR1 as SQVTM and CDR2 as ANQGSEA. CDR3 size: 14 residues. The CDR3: CSVRNREAKNIQYF. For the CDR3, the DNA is TGCAGCGTGAGGAACAGGGAGGCCAAAAACATTCAGTACTTC.

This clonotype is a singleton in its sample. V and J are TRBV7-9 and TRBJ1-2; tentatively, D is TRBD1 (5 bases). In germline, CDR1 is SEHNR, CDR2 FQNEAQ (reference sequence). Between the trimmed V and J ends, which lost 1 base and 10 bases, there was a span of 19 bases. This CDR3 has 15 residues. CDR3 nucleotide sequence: TGTGCCAGCAGCTTAGACCTTAGAGGGGACGGAAACTACACCTTC. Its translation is CASSLDLRGDGNYTF.

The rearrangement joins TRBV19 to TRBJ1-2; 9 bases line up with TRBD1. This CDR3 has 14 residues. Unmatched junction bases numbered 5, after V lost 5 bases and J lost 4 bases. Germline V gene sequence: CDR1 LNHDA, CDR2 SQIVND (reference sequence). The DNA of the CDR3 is TGTGCCAGTAGTCCTGGACAGGGGCTCTATGGCTACACCTTC. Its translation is CASSPGQGLYGYTF. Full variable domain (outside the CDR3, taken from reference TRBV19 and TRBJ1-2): DGGITQSPKYLFRKEGQNVTLSCEQNLNHDAMYWYRQDPGQGLRLIYYSQIVNDFQKGDIAEGYSVSREKKESFPLTVTSAQKNPTAFYLCASSPGQGLYGYTFGSGTRLTVV.

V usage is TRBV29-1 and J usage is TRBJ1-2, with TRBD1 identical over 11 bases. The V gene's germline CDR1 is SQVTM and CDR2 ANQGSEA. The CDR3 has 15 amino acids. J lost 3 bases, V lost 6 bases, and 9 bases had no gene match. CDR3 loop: CSVGQGGSGDYGYTF. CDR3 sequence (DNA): TGCAGCGTGGGACAGGGGGGCTCAGGGGACTATGGCTACACCTTC.

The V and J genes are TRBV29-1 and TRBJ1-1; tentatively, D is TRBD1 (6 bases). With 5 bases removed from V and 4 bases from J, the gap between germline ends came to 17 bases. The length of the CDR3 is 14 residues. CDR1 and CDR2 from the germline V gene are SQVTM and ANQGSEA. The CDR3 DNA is TGCAGCGTTTTCCAGGGGACCCTCGCCACTGAAGCTTTCTTT. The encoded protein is CSVFQGTLATEAFF.

CDR3 loop: CASSEVGFDTEAFF. The DNA for the CDR3 is TGTGCCAGCAGTGAAGTGGGGTTCGACACTGAAGCTTTCTTT. V is TRBV2 and J is TRBJ1-1; no firm D call. Deletions cut 1 base from V and 3 bases from J, with 9 bases between. CDR3 length: 14 amino acids. Germline-derived CDR1 and CDR2 are SNHLY and FYNNEI.